The 17 T cell receptor beta chains given below trace back to one sample, sequenced in a study of cytomegalovirus exposure and HLA in healthy donors. The PCR was carried out with 60 Vbeta primers and 13 Jbeta primers. Method: immunoSEQ multiplex PCR; TCRdb's copy keeps in-frame clones and lacks some. The profile covers 100,000 to 120,000 clones, with around 80% appearing a single time and around 6% taken by the ten largest. The sample comprised PBMCs. These receptors originate from a male donor in good health and CMV-seronegative.

This clone was seen more than once but under ten times. The chain joins TRBV4-3 to TRBJ1-4; no clear D gene. V was shortened by 3 bases and J by 8 bases, with 16 bases between the two germline ends. The germline V gene has CDR1 LGHNA and CDR2 YSLEER. The CDR3 consists of 15 residues. CDR3: CASSQIQREEEKLFF. The DNA for the CDR3 is TGCGCCAGCAGCCAGATCCAGCGGGAGGAGGAAAAACTGTTTTTT.

This chain uses TRBV14 with TRBJ2-7; no firm D call. Germline CDR1 is SGHDN and CDR2 is FVKESK. This CDR3 region has 13 residues. Trimming took off 0 bases at V and 9 bases at J, with 12 bases between the two ends. For the CDR3, the DNA is TGTGCCAGCAGCCAAGATGTAGTGTCATGGCAGTACTTC. Translating it yields CASSQDVVSWQYF.

This clone was observed a few times. The rearrangement uses TRBV10-3 and TRBJ2-3, with 15 bases identical to TRBD2. The CDR3 is made up of 18 amino acids. Germline V gene data show CDR1 as ENHRY and CDR2 as SYGVKD. V lost 6 bases to trimming and J lost 5 bases; unmatched junction nucleotides: 12. The CDR3 bases are TGTGCCATCAGCCCCTACCCGGGACTAGCGGGAGGTGAAGATACGCAGTATTTT. Translated: CAISPYPGLAGGEDTQYF.

The chain recombines TRBV19 with TRBJ1-1, with 8 bases fitting TRBD1. This CDR3 is 17 amino acids long. Trimming took 5 bases from V and 1 from J; bases not matched to a gene: 12. Germline V CDR1 and CDR2: LNHDA, SQIVND (reference sequence). The CDR3 sequence is CASSSMGRGLRNTEAFF. As DNA, the CDR3 is TGTGCCAGTAGTTCGATGGGCAGGGGGCTTAGGAACACTGAAGCTTTCTTT.

The rearrangement joins TRBV18 to TRBJ2-1; TRBD2 matches 14 bases. Germline assignment: CDR1 KGHSH and CDR2 LQKENI. J lost 8 bases, V lost 4 bases, and 25 bases had no gene match. There are 22 residues in the CDR3. For the CDR3, the DNA is TGTGCCAGCTCACTAACGACTAGAACGGCGAATCTGAGACTAGCGGGAGGGGATGAGCAGTTCTTC. Its protein is CASSLTTRTANLRLAGGDEQFF.

This chain links TRBV6-1 with TRBJ2-7; D remains ambiguous. Germline CDR1 is MNHNS and CDR2 is SASEGT. CDR3 size: 13 residues. Trimming pared 8 bases from V and 7 bases from J, leaving 18 bases between. The CDR3 sequence is CASGYDGWWEQYF. CDR3 bases: TGTGCCAGCGGCTACGACGGGTGGTGGGAGCAGTACTTC.

The rearrangement links TRBV5-1 to TRBJ1-1; no reliable D call. The CDR3 extends over 16 amino acids. V dropped 0 bases and J dropped 1 base, with 13 bases sitting between them. Germline CDR1 is SGHRS and CDR2 is YFSETQ. CDR3 protein: CASSLVPNQANTEAFF. DNA for the CDR3: TGCGCCAGCAGCTTGGTTCCTAATCAGGCGAACACTGAAGCTTTCTTT.

The gene calls are TRBV27 and TRBJ1-5; 7 bases map to TRBD1. Germline V gene sequence: CDR1 MNHEY, CDR2 SMNVEV (reference sequence). The V segment lost 4 bases and the J segment 5 bases; nucleotides outside the gene matches: 5. This CDR3 is built from 14 residues. Here the CDR3 reads CASSSRQGDQPQHF. The CDR3 coding sequence is TGTGCCAGCAGTTCGAGACAGGGAGATCAGCCCCAGCATTTT.

CDR3 residues: CASSPGAPGTGGAGNTIYF. CDR3 in DNA: TGTGCCAGCAGCCCTGGAGCCCCCGGGACAGGGGGCGCTGGAAACACCATATATTTT. The J gene is TRBJ1-3, the V gene TRBV7-2; 12 bases align to TRBD1. The V gene's germline CDR1 is SGHTA and CDR2 FQGNSA. The CDR3 has 19 residues. The trim removed 5 bases at V and 2 bases at J, leaving 13 bases unmatched.

The rearrangement uses TRBV5-4 and TRBJ2-5, with D tentatively TRBD2 (6 bases). The CDR3 extends over 15 amino acids. In germline, CDR1 is SGHNT, CDR2 YYREEE (reference sequence). Trimming removed 0 bases at V and 5 bases at J, with 14 bases between. CDR3 protein: CASSLAGRGIETQYF. CDR3 DNA: TGTGCCAGCAGCTTGGCCGGGAGAGGCATCGAGACCCAGTACTTC.

This clone was seen more than once but under ten times. This chain links TRBV4-3 with TRBJ2-1; D not certain. The CDR3 is made up of 13 amino acids. V lost 1 base, J lost 8 bases, and 9 bases lay in between. Per the germline V gene, CDR1 is LGHNA and CDR2 is YSLEER. CDR3 protein: CASSQGVGHEQFF. In DNA, the CDR3 is TGCGCCAGCAGCCAAGGTGTTGGGCATGAGCAGTTCTTC.

The chain carries TRBV19 and TRBJ2-6, with 10 nucleotides matching TRBD1. Trimming took 11 bases from V and 0 from J; bases not matched to a gene: 7. The CDR3 is 16 amino acids. The germline gives CDR1 LNHDA, CDR2 SQIVND (reference sequence). CDR3 protein: CASRQGAFSGANVLTF. The CDR3 DNA reads as TGTGCCTCTCGACAGGGGGCCTTCTCTGGGGCCAACGTCCTGACTTTC.

V gene TRBV28 combines with J gene TRBJ2-7; TRBD1 agrees at 9 bases. With V trimmed by 3 bases and J by 7 bases, 1 base remained unmatched. The CDR3 spans 12 residues. Per germline, CDR1 MDHEN and CDR2 SYDVKM. For the CDR3, the DNA is TGTGCCAGCAGTTTGGGACAGGGAGAGCAGTACTTC. Translating it yields CASSLGQGEQYF.

The rearrangement uses TRBV5-1 and TRBJ1-2; TRBD1 matches 7 bases. Trimming took 4 bases from V and 1 from J; bases not matched to a gene: 4. The germline V gene has CDR1 SGHRS and CDR2 YFSETQ. There are 14 residues in the CDR3. Written as DNA, the CDR3 is TGCGCCAGCAGCGGGGGGACAGATAACTATGGCTACACCTTC. The encoded protein is CASSGGTDNYGYTF.

This rearrangement joins TRBV27 to TRBJ2-2; 14 nucleotides agree with TRBD2. CDR1 and CDR2 from the germline V gene are MNHEY and SMNVEV (reference sequence). This CDR3 has 16 amino acids. V lost 4 bases and J lost 8; bases outside the gene matches: 6. The CDR3 DNA follows: TGTGCCAGCAGTTCGGGACTAGCGGGAGTTATGGGGGAGCTGTTTTTT. Protein product: CASSSGLAGVMGELFF.

The rearrangement uses TRBV6-5 and TRBJ1-5; D is undetermined. CDR3 length: 13 amino acids. V lost 4 bases and J lost 4, with 8 bases in between. Germline CDR1 reads MNHEY; CDR2 reads SVGAGI. The CDR3 here is CASSLSRNQPQHF. The CDR3 DNA sequence: TGTGCCAGCAGTTTGAGTAGAAATCAGCCCCAGCATTTT.

This clone was picked up one time. This sequence joins TRBV7-3 and TRBJ1-1; tentatively, D is TRBD1 (5 bases). This CDR3 is built from 13 residues. Between the trimmed V and J ends, which lost 3 bases and 4 bases, there was a span of 9 bases. Looked up from germline, CDR1 is SGHTA and CDR2 is FQGTGA. The CDR3 coding sequence is TGTGCCAGCAGCTTTTCAGGGATCACTGAAGCTTTCTTT. Amino acid sequence: CASSFSGITEAFF.